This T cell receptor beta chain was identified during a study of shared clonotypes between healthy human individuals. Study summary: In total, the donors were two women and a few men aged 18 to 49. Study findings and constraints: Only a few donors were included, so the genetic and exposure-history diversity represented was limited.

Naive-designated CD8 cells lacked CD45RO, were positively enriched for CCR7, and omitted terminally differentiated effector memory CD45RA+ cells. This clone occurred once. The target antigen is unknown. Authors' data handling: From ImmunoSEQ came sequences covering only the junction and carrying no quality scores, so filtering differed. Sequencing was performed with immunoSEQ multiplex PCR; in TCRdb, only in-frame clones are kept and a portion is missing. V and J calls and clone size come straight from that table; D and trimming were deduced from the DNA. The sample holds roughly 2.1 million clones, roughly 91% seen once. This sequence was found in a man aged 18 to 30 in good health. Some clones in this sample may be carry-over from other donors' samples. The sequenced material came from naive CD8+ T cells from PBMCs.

The CDR3 coding sequence is TGTGCCAGCAGCTCATTCCGACAGGGATTCTACGAGCAGTACTTC. Its translation: CASSSFRQGFYEQYF. The V and J genes are TRBV11-2 and TRBJ2-7; TRBD1 agrees at 7 bases. The CDR3 contains 15 residues. The V gene end was trimmed by 4 bases and the J gene end by 3 bases; junction bases not matched to a gene: 9. Germline V gene lookup returns CDR1 SGHAT and CDR2 FQNNGV.